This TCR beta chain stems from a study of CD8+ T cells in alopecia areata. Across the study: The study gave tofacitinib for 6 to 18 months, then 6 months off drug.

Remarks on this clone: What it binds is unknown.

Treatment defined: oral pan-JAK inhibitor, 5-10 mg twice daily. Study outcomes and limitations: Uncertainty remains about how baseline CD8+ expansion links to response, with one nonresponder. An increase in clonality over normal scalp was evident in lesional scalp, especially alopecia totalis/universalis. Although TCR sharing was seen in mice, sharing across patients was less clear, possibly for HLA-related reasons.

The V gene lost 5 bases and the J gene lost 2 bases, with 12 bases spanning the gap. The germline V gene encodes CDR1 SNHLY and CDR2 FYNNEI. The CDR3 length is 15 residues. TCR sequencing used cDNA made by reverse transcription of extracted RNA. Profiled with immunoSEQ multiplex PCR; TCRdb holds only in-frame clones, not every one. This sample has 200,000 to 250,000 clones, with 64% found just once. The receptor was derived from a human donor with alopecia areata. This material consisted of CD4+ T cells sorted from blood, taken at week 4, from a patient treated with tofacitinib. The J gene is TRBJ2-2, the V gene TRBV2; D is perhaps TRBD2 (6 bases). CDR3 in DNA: TGTGCCAGCAGTCGACTAGAGTTAAACACCGGGGAGCTGTTTTTT. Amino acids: CASSRLELNTGELFF.